This TCR beta chain originates from a study of cytomegalovirus exposure and HLA in healthy donors. Turning to the study itself: Roughly 89 million unique TCR sequences came from HLA-typed donors in an early release. Broader study findings: Cytomegalovirus-associated TCR beta chains were listed, numbering around 150. High specificity and sensitivity for cytomegalovirus status were reported for the classifier. CMV serostatus alone was available as immune exposure information.

Primers included in the PCR were 60 Vbeta and 13 Jbeta primers. Some clones are missing from TCRdb's copy, which holds only in-frame ones; the method was immunoSEQ multiplex PCR. The profile shows 150,000 to 200,000 clones, roughly four fifths of them singletons. Concerning this clone: The target antigen is unknown.

Sequenced sample: PBMCs. The clonotype comes from a middle-aged man in good health and CMV-seropositive.

CDR3 DNA: TGCGCCAGCAGCTTGGGACAGACCAAATACGAGCAGTACTTC. Protein: CASSLGQTKYEQYF. This chain joins TRBV4-3 and TRBJ2-7; 7 positions agree with TRBD1. The V and J ends lost 5 bases and 4 bases, in that order; junction bases with no gene match: 8. Germline-derived CDR1 and CDR2 are LGHNA and YSLEER. The CDR3 length is 14 residues.